This T cell receptor beta chain was profiled in a study of blood T cell repertoires in COVID-19. Study information: The United States, Italy and Spain provided the acute and convalescent COVID-19 samples. T cells, B-cell-depleted T cells, or PBMCs provided the cDNA or gDNA that served as material.

The CDR3 length is 14 residues. Germline CDR1 is SGHAT and CDR2 is FQNNGV. V shed 8 bases, J shed 7 bases, and the junction held 8 bases outside the gene matches. Authors' methods: Nucleated cell number was recorded as an estimate derived from reference gene primer amplification. Generated by immunoSEQ multiplex PCR, the TCRdb table keeps only in-frame clones and is missing some. That table supplies the V and J calls and clone size; D and trimming were determined from the DNA. The sample lists roughly 200,000 clones; around 88% were seen once. Sequenced material: peripheral blood. This clonotype was obtained from a man aged 35-49 years with active or convalescent COVID-19. The V gene is TRBV11-2, the J gene TRBJ1-4; the match to TRBD1 covers 9 bases. The CDR3 region is CASQQGAEGEKLFF. In DNA form, the CDR3 reads TGTGCCAGCCAACAGGGGGCGGAAGGTGAAAAACTGTTTTTT.